Given below is one TCR beta chain in context. The target antigen is unknown. This sample stems from a study of cytomegalovirus exposure and HLA in healthy donors. The PCR contained 60 Vbeta and 13 Jbeta primers. In the source study's methods: The count from a later analysis was 79 million or so unique TCR beta chains, 9 million to 12 million of them shared. Method: immunoSEQ multiplex PCR; TCRdb's copy keeps in-frame clones and lacks some. V, J and clone size derive from that table, while D and trimming were established from the DNA sequence. This sample's clone table lists around 70,000 clones. Study-level points and caveats: Later work showed greater clonal expansion in HLA-associated TCR beta chains than in equally common others.

The V and J ends lost 6 bases and 6 bases, in that order; junction bases with no gene match: 5. The CDR3 covers 13 residues. Germline CDR1 is MNHEY and CDR2 is SVGAGI. Sample: PBMCs. The V gene is TRBV6-5, the J gene TRBJ1-5; 7 positions match TRBD1. This sequence was found in a man aged 40-49 years in good health and CMV-seronegative. The CDR3 reads CASRRGQSQPQHF. The CDR3, as DNA: TGTGCCAGCAGGAGGGGGCAAAGTCAGCCCCAGCATTTT.